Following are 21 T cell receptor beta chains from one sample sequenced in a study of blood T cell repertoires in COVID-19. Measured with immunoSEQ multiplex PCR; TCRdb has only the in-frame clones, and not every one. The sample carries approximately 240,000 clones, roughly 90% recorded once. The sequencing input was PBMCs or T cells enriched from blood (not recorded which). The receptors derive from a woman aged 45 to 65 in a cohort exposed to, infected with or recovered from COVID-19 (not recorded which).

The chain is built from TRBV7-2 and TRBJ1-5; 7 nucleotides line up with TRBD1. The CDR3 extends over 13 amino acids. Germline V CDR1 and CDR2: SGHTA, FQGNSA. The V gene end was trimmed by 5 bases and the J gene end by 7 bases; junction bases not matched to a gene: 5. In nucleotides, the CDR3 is TGTGCCAGCAGCGCAGACAGGGTGCAGCCCCAGCATTTT. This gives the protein CASSADRVQPQHF.

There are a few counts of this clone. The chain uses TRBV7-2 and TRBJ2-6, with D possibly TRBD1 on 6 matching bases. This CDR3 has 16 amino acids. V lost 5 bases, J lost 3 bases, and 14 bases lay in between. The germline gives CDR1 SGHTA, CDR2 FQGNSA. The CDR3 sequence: CASSTQQGGGANVLTF. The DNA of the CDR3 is TGTGCCAGCAGCACTCAACAGGGTGGTGGGGCCAACGTCCTGACTTTC. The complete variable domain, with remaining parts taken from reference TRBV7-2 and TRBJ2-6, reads GAGVSQSPSNKVTEKGKDVELRCDPISGHTALYWYRQSLGQGLEFLIYFQGNSAPDKSGLPSDRFSAERTGGSVSTLTIQRTQQEDSAVYLCASSTQQGGGANVLTFGAGSRLTVL.

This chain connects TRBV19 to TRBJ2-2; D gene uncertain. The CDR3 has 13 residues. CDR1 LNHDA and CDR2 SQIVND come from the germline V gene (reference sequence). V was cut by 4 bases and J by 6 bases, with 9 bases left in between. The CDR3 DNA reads TGTGCCAGTAGTAATATCCCCCCCGGGGAGCTGTTTTTT. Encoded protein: CASSNIPPGELFF. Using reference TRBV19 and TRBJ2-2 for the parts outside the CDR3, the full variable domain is DGGITQSPKYLFRKEGQNVTLSCEQNLNHDAMYWYRQDPGQGLRLIYYSQIVNDFQKGDIAEGYSVSREKKESFPLTVTSAQKNPTAFYLCASSNIPPGELFFGEGSRLTVL.

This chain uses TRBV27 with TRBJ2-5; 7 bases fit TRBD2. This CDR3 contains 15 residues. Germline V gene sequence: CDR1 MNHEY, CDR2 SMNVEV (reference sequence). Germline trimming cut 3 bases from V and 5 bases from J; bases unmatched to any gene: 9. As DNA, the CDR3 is TGTGCCAGCAGTTTTGGGGGGGGGTATGGGGAGACCCAGTACTTC. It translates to CASSFGGGYGETQYF.

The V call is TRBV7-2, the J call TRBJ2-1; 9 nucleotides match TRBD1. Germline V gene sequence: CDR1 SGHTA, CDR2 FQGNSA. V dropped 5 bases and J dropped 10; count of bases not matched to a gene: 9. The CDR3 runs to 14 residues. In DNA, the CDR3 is TGTGCCAGCAGCGGCGACAGGGGGATAAGGGAGCAGTTCTTC. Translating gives CASSGDRGIREQFF.

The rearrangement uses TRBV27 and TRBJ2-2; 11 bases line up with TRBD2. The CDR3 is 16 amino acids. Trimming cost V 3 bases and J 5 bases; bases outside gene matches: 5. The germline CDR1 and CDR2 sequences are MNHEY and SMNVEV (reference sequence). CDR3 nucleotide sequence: TGTGCCAGCAGTTTTTTAGCGGGGGGGCGTACCGGGGAGCTGTTTTTT. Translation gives CASSFLAGGRTGELFF.

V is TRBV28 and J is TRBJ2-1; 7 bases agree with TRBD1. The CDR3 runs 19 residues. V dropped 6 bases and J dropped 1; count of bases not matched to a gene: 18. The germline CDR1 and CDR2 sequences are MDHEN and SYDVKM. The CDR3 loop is CASRPTRVRQGVSYNEQFF. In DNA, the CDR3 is TGTGCCAGCAGGCCAACCCGGGTGAGGCAGGGGGTATCCTACAATGAGCAGTTCTTC.

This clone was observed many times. CDR3 bases: TGTGCCAGCAGCGTAGTTGGGAGACAGGGGCCCCACACCGGGGAGCTGTTTTTT. Its protein product is CASSVVGRQGPHTGELFF. This chain joins TRBV9 and TRBJ2-2, with 8 bases fitting TRBD1. Germline V gives CDR1 SGDLS, CDR2 YYNGEE. This CDR3 region has 18 residues. J was trimmed by 3 bases and V by 0 bases; bases with no gene match: 10.

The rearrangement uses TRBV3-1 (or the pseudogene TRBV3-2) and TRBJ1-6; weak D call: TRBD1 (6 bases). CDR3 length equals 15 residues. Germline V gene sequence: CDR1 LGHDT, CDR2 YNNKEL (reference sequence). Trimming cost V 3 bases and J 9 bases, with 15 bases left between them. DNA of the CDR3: TGTGCCAGCAGCCATAAGGGACATGGGGGTTCACCCCTCCACTTT. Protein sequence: CASSHKGHGGSPLHF.

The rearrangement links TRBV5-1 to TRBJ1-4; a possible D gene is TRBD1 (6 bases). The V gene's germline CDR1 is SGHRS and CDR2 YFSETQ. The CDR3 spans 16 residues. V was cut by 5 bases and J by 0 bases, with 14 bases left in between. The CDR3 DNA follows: TGCGCCAGCAGTTTTGGACAGCCATCAACTAATGAAAAACTGTTTTTT. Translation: CASSFGQPSTNEKLFF.

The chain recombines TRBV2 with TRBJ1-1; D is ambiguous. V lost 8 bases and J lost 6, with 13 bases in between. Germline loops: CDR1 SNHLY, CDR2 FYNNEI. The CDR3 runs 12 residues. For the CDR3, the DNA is TGTGCCAGCCAAGTGGGAGTCGCTGAAGCTTTCTTT. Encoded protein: CASQVGVAEAFF.

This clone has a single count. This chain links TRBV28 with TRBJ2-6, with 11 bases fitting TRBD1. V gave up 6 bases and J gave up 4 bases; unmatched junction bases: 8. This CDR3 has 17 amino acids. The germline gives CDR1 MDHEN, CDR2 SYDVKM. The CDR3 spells CASSPGQGVRGANVLTF. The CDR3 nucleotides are TGTGCCAGCAGCCCGGGACAGGGGGTACGCGGGGCCAACGTCCTGACTTTC.

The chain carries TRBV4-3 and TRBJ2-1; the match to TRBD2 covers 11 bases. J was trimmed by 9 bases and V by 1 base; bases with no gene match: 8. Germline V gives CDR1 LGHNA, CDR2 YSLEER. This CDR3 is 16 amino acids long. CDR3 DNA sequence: TGCGCCAGCAGCCAAGGGGCTAGCGGGGGGTTGGGTGAGCAGTTCTTC. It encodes CASSQGASGGLGEQFF.

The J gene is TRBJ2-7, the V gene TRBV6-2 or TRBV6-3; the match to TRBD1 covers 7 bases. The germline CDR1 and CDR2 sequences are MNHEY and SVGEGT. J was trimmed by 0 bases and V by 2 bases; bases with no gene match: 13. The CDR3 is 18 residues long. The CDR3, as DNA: TGTGCCAGCAGTTACCAGCCCCGGACAGGATTAAGCTCCTACGAGCAGTACTTC. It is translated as CASSYQPRTGLSSYEQYF.

The CDR3 protein is CASSIPGVETQYF. CDR3 bases: TGTGCCAGCAGCATCCCAGGGGTGGAGACCCAGTACTTC. This sequence joins TRBV6-2 or TRBV6-3 and TRBJ2-5, with D tentatively TRBD1 (6 bases). Trimming pared 6 bases from V and 5 bases from J, leaving 13 bases between. The CDR3 loop spans 13 amino acids. CDR1 and CDR2 from the germline V gene are MNHEY and SVGEGT.

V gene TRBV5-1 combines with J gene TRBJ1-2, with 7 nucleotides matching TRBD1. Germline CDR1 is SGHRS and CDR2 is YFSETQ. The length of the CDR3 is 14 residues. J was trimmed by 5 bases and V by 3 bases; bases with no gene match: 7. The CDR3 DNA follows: TGCGCCAGCAGCTCCGGACAGGTTTGGTATGGCTACACCTTC. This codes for CASSSGQVWYGYTF.

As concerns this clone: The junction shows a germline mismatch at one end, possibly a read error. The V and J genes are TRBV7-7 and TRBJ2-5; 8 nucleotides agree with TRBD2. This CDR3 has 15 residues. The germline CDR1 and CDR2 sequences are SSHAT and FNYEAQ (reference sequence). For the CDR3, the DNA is TGTGCTAGCAGCCCAACCGCGGGGGGATCAGAGACCCAGTACTTC. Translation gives CASSPTAGGSETQYF.

CDR3 residues: CASSLGRGRNTEAFF. The CDR3 DNA follows: TGTGCCAGCAGCTTAGGGAGGGGCAGGAACACTGAAGCTTTCTTT. The chain links TRBV7-9 to TRBJ1-1; perhaps TRBD1 as D (5 bases). Germline-derived CDR1 and CDR2 are SEHNR and FQNEAQ (reference sequence). Trimming pared 1 base from V and 1 base from J, leaving 10 bases between. CDR3 length equals 15 residues.

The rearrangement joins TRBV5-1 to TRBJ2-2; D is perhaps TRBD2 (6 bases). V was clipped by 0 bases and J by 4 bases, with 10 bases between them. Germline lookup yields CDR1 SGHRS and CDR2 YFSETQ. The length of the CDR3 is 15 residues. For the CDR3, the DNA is TGCGCCAGCAGCTTGGTCGCGGGATCCACCGGGGAGCTGTTTTTT. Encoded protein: CASSLVAGSTGELFF.

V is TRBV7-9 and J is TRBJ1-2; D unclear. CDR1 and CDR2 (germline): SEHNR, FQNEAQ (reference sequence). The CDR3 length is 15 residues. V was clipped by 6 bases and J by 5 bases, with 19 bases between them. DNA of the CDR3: TGTGCCAGCAGTTCGCAAATTACGGGAAAGTATGGCTACACCTTC. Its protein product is CASSSQITGKYGYTF. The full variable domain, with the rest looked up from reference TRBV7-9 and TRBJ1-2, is DTGVSQNPRHKITKRGQNVTFRCDPISEHNRLYWYRQTLGQGPEFLTYFQNEAQLEKSRLLSDRFSAERPKGSFSTLEIQRTEQGDSAMYLCASSSQITGKYGYTFGSGTRLTVV.

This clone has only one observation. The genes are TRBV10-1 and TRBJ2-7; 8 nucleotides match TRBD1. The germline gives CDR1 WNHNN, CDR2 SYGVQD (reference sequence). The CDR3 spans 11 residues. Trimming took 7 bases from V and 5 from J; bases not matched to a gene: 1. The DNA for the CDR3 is TGCGCCAGCAAACAGGGGGACGAGCAGTACTTC. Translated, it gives CASKQGDEQYF.